The 18 T cell receptor beta chains listed next were all sequenced from one sample in a study of blood T cells in healthy people across ages. The second PCR ran roughly 6 to 11 cycles with a sample-barcoded 5' primer and J-beta primers. TCRdb re-derived calls from the 5' RACE reads in MiXCR, one entry per CDR3 protein. The repertoire has 700,000 to 1,000,000 distinct CDR3 sequences, 40% to 50% of them found once; the top ten carry 15% to 25%. Material for sequencing was blood. Receptors originate from a man aged 55 to 70 in good health.

The J gene is TRBJ1-5, the V gene TRBV11-2; D unclear. V lost 5 bases and J lost 7, with 9 bases in between. The CDR3 sequence is 12 residues long. Looked up from germline, CDR1 is SGHAT and CDR2 is FQNNGV. Here the CDR3 reads CASSPAGQPQHF. The CDR3 region has the DNA TGTGCCAGCAGCCCTGCGGGACAGCCCCAGCATTTT. The full variable domain, its missing parts supplied by reference TRBV11-2 and TRBJ1-5, is EAGVAQSPRYKIIEKRQSVAFWCNPISGHATLYWYQQILGQGPKLLIQFQNNGVVDDSQLPKDRFSAERLKGVDSTLKIQPAKLEDSAVYLCASSPAGQPQHFGDGTRLSIL.

This clonotype was counted a few times. This sequence joins TRBV27 and TRBJ2-5; 10 bases fit TRBD2. V was pared by 4 bases and J by 8 bases, with 16 bases of the junction left unmatched. Germline-derived CDR1 and CDR2 are MNHEY and SMNVEV (reference sequence). The CDR3 extends over 17 amino acids. The CDR3: CASSSDRMGLAPTTQYF. CDR3 nucleotide sequence: TGTGCCAGCAGTTCAGACAGGATGGGACTAGCGCCGACAACCCAGTACTTC.

The chain recombines TRBV7-2 with TRBJ1-2; tentatively, D is TRBD1 (5 bases). Germline CDR1 and CDR2: SGHTA and FQGNSA. Trimming shortened V by 1 base and J by 0 bases, and 18 bases separated the two germline ends. This CDR3 has 18 amino acids. In nucleotides, the CDR3 is TGTGCCAGCAGCTTAGTCGGGGCGGGAGGGTCCCCTAACTATGGCTACACCTTC. Protein sequence: CASSLVGAGGSPNYGYTF.

This clonotype showed up just a few times. V gene TRBV7-2 combines with J gene TRBJ1-2; perhaps TRBD1 as D (5 bases). This CDR3 spans 14 amino acids. V was clipped by 4 bases and J by 5 bases, with 14 bases between them. The V gene's germline CDR1 is SGHTA and CDR2 FQGNSA. This chain's CDR3 is CASSSRDVRYGYTF. CDR3 sequence (DNA): TGTGCCAGCAGCTCCCGGGACGTACGTTATGGCTACACCTTC.

This rearrangement joins TRBV20-1 to TRBJ2-7; D remains unclear. The CDR3 covers 15 residues. V was shortened by 4 bases and J by 4 bases, with 20 bases between the two germline ends. Germline assignment: CDR1 DFQATT and CDR2 SNEGSKA (reference sequence). CDR3 nucleotide sequence: TGCAGTGCTATTGACGCCGCTTATGCGGCTTACGAGCAGTACTTC. Translating it yields CSAIDAAYAAYEQYF.

CDR3 protein: CSANNLRLAGGQRDTQYF. In DNA form, the CDR3 reads TGCAGTGCTAATAACCTACGACTAGCGGGGGGGCAAAGAGATACGCAGTATTTT. V is TRBV20-1 and J is TRBJ2-3, with TRBD2 matching 14 bases. J was trimmed by 5 bases and V by 4 bases; bases with no gene match: 14. The CDR3 totals 18 residues. The germline V gene encodes CDR1 DFQATT and CDR2 SNEGSKA (reference sequence).

A few counts support this clonotype. This rearrangement joins TRBV7-2 to TRBJ2-1; 11 nucleotides agree with TRBD2. With 0 bases clipped from V and 6 bases from J, the junction kept 1 base outside the gene matches. The length of the CDR3 is 15 residues. CDR1 SGHTA and CDR2 FQGNSA come from the germline V gene. Here the CDR3 DNA reads TGTGCCAGCAGCTTAGCCCTAGCGGGGGGCAATGAGCAGTTCTTC. Encoded protein: CASSLALAGGNEQFF.

This chain links TRBV3-1 with TRBJ2-7; D gene ambiguous. Trimming took off 0 bases at V and 3 bases at J, with 6 bases between the two ends. Germline V gives CDR1 LGHDT, CDR2 YNNKEL (reference sequence). The CDR3 spans 13 residues. For the CDR3, the DNA is TGTGCCAGCAGCCAAGATGGCAACTACGAGCAGTACTTC. Amino acids: CASSQDGNYEQYF.

The chain is built from TRBV6-1 and TRBJ1-5, with 7 bases that match TRBD1. With V trimmed by 6 bases and J by 4 bases, 3 bases remained unmatched. The CDR3 loop spans 13 amino acids. Per germline, CDR1 MNHNS and CDR2 SASEGT. CDR3 residues: CASRDRSNQPQHF. CDR3 in DNA: TGTGCCAGCAGGGACAGGAGTAATCAGCCCCAGCATTTT.

This sequence joins TRBV7-2 and TRBJ2-5; TRBD1 aligns across 10 bases. This CDR3 has 14 residues. Germline assignment: CDR1 SGHTA and CDR2 FQGNSA. J gave up 9 bases and V 6 bases, and 10 bases lay outside the gene matches. CDR3 nucleotide sequence: TGTGCCAGCAGATGGACAGGGGGGGTGGAGGCCCAGTACTTC. Translation: CASRWTGGVEAQYF.

The chain is built from TRBV6-2 or TRBV6-3 and TRBJ2-2, with D possibly TRBD2 on 6 matching bases. The CDR3 covers 14 residues. Between the trimmed V and J ends, which lost 6 bases and 4 bases, there was a span of 12 bases. Germline CDR1 is MNHEY and CDR2 is SVGEGT. For the CDR3, the DNA is TGTGCCAGCAGCGGACTACCACTCACCGGGGAGCTGTTTTTT. Its protein is CASSGLPLTGELFF.

This clonotype was recorded a few times. This chain links TRBV7-9 with TRBJ2-1; 16 bases are a match to TRBD2. Germline V gives CDR1 SEHNR, CDR2 FQNEAQ (reference sequence). This CDR3 has 17 residues. V was pared by 5 bases and J by 2 bases, with 3 bases of the junction left unmatched. The CDR3 coding sequence is TGTGCCAGCAGCGGAGGGACTAGCGGGGGGGCCTACAATGAGCAGTTCTTC. Translated, it gives CASSGGTSGGAYNEQFF.

This clonotype was detected a few times. The CDR3 sequence is CATSVTTNYNEQFF. The CDR3 DNA reads TGTGCCACCAGCGTCACTACGAACTACAATGAGCAGTTCTTC. This sequence joins TRBV15 and TRBJ2-1; no definite D call. Trimming removed 5 bases at V and 3 bases at J, with 11 bases between. Per the germline V gene, CDR1 is LNHNV and CDR2 is YYDKDF (reference sequence). The CDR3 totals 14 residues.

The chain couples TRBV12-3 or TRBV12-4 to TRBJ1-4, with 10 positions matching TRBD1. Germline trimming cut 5 bases from V and 8 bases from J; bases unmatched to any gene: 8. This CDR3 has 15 residues. The CDR3 DNA follows: TGTGCCAGCAGTCCCACCCGGGACAGGGGCGAAAAACTGTTTTTT. The encoded protein is CASSPTRDRGEKLFF.

Written as DNA, the CDR3 is TGTGCCAGCAGCGTCCGGGACAGGGACATCTATGGCTACACCTTC. It is translated as CASSVRDRDIYGYTF. This sequence joins TRBV5-6 and TRBJ1-2, with TRBD1 identical over 9 bases. Germline CDR1 reads SGHDT; CDR2 reads YYEEEE. This CDR3 has 15 amino acids. V lost 4 bases, J lost 4 bases, and 8 bases stayed unmatched.

About this clonotype: The germline gene is not matched at one end of the junction; a read error may be the cause. The chain links TRBV5-1 to TRBJ2-1, with 8 bases lining up with TRBD1. Per the germline V gene, CDR1 is SGHRS and CDR2 is YFSETQ. The length of the CDR3 is 15 residues. CDR3 nucleotide sequence: TGCACCAGCAGCTTTCCAGGGGGCGCGAACAATGAGCAGTTCTTC. Amino acid sequence: CTSSFPGGANNEQFF.

The chain uses TRBV11-2 and TRBJ2-1; perhaps TRBD1 as D (5 bases). The end of the DNA is better explained by TRBJ2-7, so the J call may be wrong. Germline CDR1 reads SGHAT; CDR2 reads FQNNGV. The CDR3 covers 13 residues. The CDR3 protein is CASSLTAYNEQYF. The CDR3 DNA reads TGTGCCAGCAGCCTGACAGCTTACAATGAGCAGTACTTC.

The chain is built from TRBV7-2 and TRBJ1-2; weak D call: TRBD1 (6 bases). Trimming pared 5 bases from V and 4 bases from J, leaving 23 bases between. Germline V gives CDR1 SGHTA, CDR2 FQGNSA. The CDR3 length is 17 residues. The CDR3 DNA reads as TGTGCCAGCAGCGTAAAAGGGGGAGGAGGGGAGGGCTATGGCTACACCTTC. This gives the protein CASSVKGGGGEGYGYTF.